The 14 T cell receptor beta chains below were found in one sample sequenced in a study of Siglec-9 on CD8 T cells in melanoma. TCRdb keeps only in-frame clones here, not all; method: immunoSEQ multiplex PCR. This sample has about 36,000 clones, with about four fifths found just once. The source material was Siglec-9- CD8+ T cells sorted from blood. These receptors were taken from a human donor in good health.

This chain links TRBV6-1 with TRBJ2-2, with D possibly being TRBD1 (5 bases). This CDR3 is built from 15 residues. V was trimmed by 5 bases and J by 3 bases, leaving 13 bases between them. Germline-derived CDR1 and CDR2 are MNHNS and SASEGT. The CDR3 region has the DNA TGTGCCAGCAGTCTAGTCAGGGAATACACCGGGGAGCTGTTTTTT. It specifies CASSLVREYTGELFF.

The chain carries TRBV9 and TRBJ1-2; 8 nucleotides line up with TRBD1. Germline trimming cut 2 bases from V and 7 bases from J; bases unmatched to any gene: 10. The V gene's germline CDR1 is SGDLS and CDR2 YYNGEE. This CDR3 is built from 15 residues. CDR3 bases: TGTGCCAGCAGCGTGATGGCAGGGGGCCTCAGTGGCTACACCTTC. Its protein is CASSVMAGGLSGYTF.

The table lists this clone with a few counts. The CDR3 sequence is CASSQEGHLPAEAFF. CDR3 sequence (DNA): TGCGCCAGCAGCCAAGAAGGACACCTACCCGCTGAAGCTTTCTTT. The chain employs TRBV4-1 and TRBJ1-1; D is possibly TRBD1 (5 bases). V lost 0 bases to trimming and J lost 6 bases, with 14 bases between them. The CDR3 totals 15 residues. Looked up from germline, CDR1 is MGHRA and CDR2 is YSYEKL.

The genes are TRBV6-5 and TRBJ1-4, with D possibly TRBD1 on 5 matching bases. V was shortened by 4 bases and J by 4 bases, with 7 bases between the two germline ends. The CDR3 has 13 amino acids. CDR1 and CDR2 from the germline V gene are MNHEY and SVGAGI. The DNA of the CDR3 is TGTGCCAGCAGTTTGGACAATAATGAAAAACTGTTTTTT. Protein sequence: CASSLDNNEKLFF.

V usage is TRBV14 and J usage is TRBJ1-1, with unresolved D. Trimming removed 3 bases from V and 0 bases from J, with 5 bases in between. The germline V gene encodes CDR1 SGHDN and CDR2 FVKESK. This CDR3 contains 13 residues. The CDR3 bases are TGTGCCAGCAGCCAGGGCATGAACACTGAAGCTTTCTTT. The encoded protein is CASSQGMNTEAFF.

This rearrangement joins TRBV15 to TRBJ2-2; 10 bases fit TRBD1. Germline loops: CDR1 LNHNV, CDR2 YYDKDF (reference sequence). The CDR3 runs to 20 residues. Trimming removed 0 bases from V and 3 bases from J; junction bases left unmatched: 13. CDR3 sequence: CATSRDTLPRDRGDTGELFF. The CDR3 DNA sequence: TGTGCCACCAGCAGAGATACTCTTCCCCGGGACAGGGGAGACACCGGGGAGCTGTTTTTT.

V is TRBV13 and J is TRBJ2-5, with D hard to call. The CDR3 spans 12 residues. CDR1 PRHDT and CDR2 FYEKMQ come from the germline V gene (reference sequence). V was pared by 0 bases and J by 7 bases, with 6 bases between. The CDR3 DNA follows: TGTGCCAGCAGCTTAGGACACTCGACCCAGTACTTC. It specifies CASSLGHSTQYF.

The chain has TRBV11-2 and TRBJ2-1; 10 positions match TRBD2. Looked up from germline, CDR1 is SGHAT and CDR2 is FQNNGV. V trimming: 1 base; J trimming: 1 base; junction bases outside the gene matches: 7. The CDR3 sequence is 18 residues long. CDR3 region: CASSLGKLAGPSYNEQFF. The CDR3 region has the DNA TGTGCCAGCAGCTTAGGGAAACTAGCGGGACCATCCTACAATGAGCAGTTCTTC.

The rearrangement uses TRBV5-4 and TRBJ1-6; D gene uncertain. The CDR3 spans 12 residues. The germline V gene has CDR1 SGHNT and CDR2 YYREEE (reference sequence). The V gene lost 4 bases and the J gene lost 8 bases, with 7 bases spanning the gap. The CDR3 DNA reads TGTGCCAGCAGCGGAAACCATTCACCCCTCCACTTT. Amino acids: CASSGNHSPLHF. The full variable domain, completed using reference TRBV5-4 and TRBJ1-6, is ETGVTQSPTHLIKTRGQQVTLRCSSQSGHNTVSWYQQALGQGPQFIFQYYREEENGRGNFPPRFSGLQFPNYSSELNVNALELDDSALYLCASSGNHSPLHFGNGTRLTVT.

This rearrangement joins TRBV5-8 to TRBJ1-6; D gene uncertain. The V end was cut by 4 bases, the J end by 14 bases, with 13 bases between. The germline V gene encodes CDR1 SGHTS and CDR2 YDEGEE. The length of the CDR3 is 12 residues. CDR3 bases: TGTGCCAGCAGCCCCTCCGTTTCGGCCCTCCACTTT. This codes for CASSPSVSALHF.

The chain is built from TRBV27 and TRBJ2-6; 9 positions match TRBD1. The CDR3 extends over 16 amino acids. Germline lookup yields CDR1 MNHEY and CDR2 SMNVEV (reference sequence). The trim removed 4 bases at V and 14 bases at J, leaving 15 bases unmatched. CDR3 residues: CASSSGQGILLGLLTF. Written as DNA, the CDR3 is TGTGCCAGCAGTTCGGGACAGGGAATACTTCTTGGACTCCTGACTTTC.

The count of this clone is one. The V gene is TRBV6-1, the J gene TRBJ2-5; no clear D. The CDR3 has 15 residues. Trimming stripped 6 bases from V and 5 bases from J, with 19 bases between. Per germline, CDR1 MNHNS and CDR2 SASEGT. As DNA, the CDR3 is TGTGCCAGCAGGGAGTGGGAAGAATACCTGGAGACCCAGTACTTC. Translating gives CASREWEEYLETQYF.

The genes are TRBV6-6 and TRBJ2-3; D ambiguous. This CDR3 is built from 13 residues. Trimming left V 7 bases short and J 0 bases short, with 8 bases between. Germline loops: CDR1 MNHNY, CDR2 SVGAGI (reference sequence). The CDR3: CASISTSTDTQYF. In nucleotides, the CDR3 is TGTGCCAGCATCTCGACTAGCACAGATACGCAGTATTTT.

V usage is TRBV30 and J usage is TRBJ1-1; D gene ambiguous. This CDR3 has 14 amino acids. Trimming shortened V by 3 bases and J by 1 base, and 12 bases separated the two germline ends. In germline, CDR1 is GTSNPN, CDR2 SVGIG (reference sequence). The CDR3 spells CAWRGKTRNTEAFF. The CDR3 bases are TGTGCCTGGAGAGGCAAAACGAGGAACACTGAAGCTTTCTTT.